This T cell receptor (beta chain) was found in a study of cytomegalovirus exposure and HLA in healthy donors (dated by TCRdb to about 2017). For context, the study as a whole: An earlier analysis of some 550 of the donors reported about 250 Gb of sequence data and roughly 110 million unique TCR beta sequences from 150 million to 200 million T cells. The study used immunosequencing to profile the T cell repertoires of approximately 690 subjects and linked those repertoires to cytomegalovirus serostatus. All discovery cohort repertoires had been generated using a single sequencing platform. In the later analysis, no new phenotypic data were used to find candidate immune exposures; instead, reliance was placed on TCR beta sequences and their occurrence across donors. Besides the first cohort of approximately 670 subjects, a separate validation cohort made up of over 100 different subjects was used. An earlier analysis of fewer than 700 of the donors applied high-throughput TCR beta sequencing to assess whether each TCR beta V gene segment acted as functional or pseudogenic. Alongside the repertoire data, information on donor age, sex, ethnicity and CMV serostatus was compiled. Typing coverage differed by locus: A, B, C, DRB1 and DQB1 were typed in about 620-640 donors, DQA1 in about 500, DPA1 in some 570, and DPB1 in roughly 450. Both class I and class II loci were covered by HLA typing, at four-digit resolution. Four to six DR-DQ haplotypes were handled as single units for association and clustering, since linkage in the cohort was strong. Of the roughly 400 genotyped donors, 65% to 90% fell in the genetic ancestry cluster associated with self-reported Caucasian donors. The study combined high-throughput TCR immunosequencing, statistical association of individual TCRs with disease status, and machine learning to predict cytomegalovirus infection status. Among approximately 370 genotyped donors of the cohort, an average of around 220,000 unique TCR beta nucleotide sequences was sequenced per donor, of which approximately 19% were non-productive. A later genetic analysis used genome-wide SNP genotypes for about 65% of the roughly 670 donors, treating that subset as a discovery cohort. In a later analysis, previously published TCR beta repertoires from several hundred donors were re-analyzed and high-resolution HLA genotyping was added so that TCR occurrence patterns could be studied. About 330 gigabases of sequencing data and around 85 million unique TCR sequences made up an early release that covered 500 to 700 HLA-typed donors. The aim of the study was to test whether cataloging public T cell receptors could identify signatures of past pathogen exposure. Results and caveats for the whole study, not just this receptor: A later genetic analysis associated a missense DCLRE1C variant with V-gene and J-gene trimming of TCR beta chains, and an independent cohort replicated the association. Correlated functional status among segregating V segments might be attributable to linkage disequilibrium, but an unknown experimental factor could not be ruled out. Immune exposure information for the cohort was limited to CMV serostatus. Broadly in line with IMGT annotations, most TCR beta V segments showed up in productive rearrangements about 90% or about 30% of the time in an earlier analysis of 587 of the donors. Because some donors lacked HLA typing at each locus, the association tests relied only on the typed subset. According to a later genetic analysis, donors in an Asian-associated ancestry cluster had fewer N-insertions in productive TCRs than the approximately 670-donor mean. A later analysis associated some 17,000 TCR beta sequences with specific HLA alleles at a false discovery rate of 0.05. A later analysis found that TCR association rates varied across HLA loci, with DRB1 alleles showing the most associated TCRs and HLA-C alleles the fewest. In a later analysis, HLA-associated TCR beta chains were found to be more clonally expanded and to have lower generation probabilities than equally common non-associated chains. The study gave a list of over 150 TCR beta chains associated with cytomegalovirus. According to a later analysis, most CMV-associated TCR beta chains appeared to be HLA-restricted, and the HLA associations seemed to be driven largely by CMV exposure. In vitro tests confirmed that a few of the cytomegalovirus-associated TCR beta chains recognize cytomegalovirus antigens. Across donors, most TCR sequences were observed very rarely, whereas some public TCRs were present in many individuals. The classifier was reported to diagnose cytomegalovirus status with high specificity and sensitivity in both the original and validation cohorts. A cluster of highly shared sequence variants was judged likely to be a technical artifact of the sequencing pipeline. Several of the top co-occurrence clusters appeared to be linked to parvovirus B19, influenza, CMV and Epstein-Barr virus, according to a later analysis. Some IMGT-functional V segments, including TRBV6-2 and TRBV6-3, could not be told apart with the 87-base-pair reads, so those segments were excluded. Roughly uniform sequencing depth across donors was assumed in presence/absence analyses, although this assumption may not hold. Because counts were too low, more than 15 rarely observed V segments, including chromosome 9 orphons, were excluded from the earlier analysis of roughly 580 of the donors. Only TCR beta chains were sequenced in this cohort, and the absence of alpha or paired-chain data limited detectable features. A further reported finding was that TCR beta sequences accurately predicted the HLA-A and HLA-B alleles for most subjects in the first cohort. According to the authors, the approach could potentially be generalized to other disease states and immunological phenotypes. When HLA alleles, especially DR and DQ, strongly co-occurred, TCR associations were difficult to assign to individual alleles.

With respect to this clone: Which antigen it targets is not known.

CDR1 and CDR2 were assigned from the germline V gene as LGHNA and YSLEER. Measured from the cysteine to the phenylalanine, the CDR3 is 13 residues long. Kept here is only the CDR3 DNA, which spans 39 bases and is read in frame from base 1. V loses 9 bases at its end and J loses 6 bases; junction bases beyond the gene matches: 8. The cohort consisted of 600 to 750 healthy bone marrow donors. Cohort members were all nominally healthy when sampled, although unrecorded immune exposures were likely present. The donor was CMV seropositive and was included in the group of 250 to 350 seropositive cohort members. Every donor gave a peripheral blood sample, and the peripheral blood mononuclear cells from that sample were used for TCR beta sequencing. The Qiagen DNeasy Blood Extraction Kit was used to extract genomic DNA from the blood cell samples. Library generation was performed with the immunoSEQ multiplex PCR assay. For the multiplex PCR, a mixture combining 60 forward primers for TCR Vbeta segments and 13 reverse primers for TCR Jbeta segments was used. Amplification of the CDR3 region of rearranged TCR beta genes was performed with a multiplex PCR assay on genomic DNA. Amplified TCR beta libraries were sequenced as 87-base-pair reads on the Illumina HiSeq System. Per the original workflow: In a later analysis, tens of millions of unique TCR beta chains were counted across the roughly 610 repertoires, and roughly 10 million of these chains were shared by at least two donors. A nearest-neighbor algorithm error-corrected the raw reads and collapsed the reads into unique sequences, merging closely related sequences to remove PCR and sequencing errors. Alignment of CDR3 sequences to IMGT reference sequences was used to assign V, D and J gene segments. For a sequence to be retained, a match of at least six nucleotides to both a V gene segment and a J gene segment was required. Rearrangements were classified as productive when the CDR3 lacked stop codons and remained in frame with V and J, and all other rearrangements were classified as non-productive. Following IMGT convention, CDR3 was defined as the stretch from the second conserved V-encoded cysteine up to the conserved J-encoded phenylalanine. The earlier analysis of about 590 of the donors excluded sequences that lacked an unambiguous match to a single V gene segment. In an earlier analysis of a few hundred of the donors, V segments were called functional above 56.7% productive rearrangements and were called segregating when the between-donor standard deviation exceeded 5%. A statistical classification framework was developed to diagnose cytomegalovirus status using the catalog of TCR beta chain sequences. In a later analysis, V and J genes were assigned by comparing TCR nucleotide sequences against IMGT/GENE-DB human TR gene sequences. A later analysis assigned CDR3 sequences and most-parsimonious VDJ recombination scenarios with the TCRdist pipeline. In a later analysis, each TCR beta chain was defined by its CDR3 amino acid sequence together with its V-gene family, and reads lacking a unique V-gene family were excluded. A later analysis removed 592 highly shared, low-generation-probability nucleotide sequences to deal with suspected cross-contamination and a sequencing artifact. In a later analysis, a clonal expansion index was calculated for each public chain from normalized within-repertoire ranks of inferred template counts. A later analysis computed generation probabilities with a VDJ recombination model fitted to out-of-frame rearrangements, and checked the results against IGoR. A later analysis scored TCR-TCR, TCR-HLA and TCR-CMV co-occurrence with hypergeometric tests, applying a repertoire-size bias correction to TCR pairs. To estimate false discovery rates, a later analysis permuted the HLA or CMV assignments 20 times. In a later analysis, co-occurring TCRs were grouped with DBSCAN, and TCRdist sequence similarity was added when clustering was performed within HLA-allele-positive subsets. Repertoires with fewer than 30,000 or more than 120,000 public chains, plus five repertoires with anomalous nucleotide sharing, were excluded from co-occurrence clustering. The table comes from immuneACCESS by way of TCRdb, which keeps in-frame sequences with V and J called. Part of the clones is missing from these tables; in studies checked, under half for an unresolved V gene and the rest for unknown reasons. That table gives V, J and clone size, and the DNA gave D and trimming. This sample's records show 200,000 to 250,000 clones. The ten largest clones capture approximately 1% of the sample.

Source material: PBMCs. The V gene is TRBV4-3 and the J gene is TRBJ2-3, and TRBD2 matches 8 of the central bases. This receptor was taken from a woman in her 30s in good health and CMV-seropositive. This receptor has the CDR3 CASEREIWDTQYF. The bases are TGCGCCAGTGAGCGGGAGATCTGGGATACGCAGTATTTT.